The T cell receptor beta chain under discussion was sequenced for a study of blood T cell repertoires in COVID-19. For the study at large: Acute and convalescent COVID-19 samples came from the United States, Italy and Spain.

Only in-frame clones appear in the TCRdb table, and some are missing; sequencing was by immunoSEQ multiplex PCR. Of 450,000 to 500,000 clones in the sample, roughly 88% were seen once. The ends lost 2 bases at V and 5 bases at J; junction bases unmatched: 5. This CDR3 has 15 residues. In germline, CDR1 is MNHEY, CDR2 SVGAGI. Sequencing was performed on peripheral blood. This clonotype was obtained from a human donor in a cohort sampled during active COVID-19. V usage is TRBV6-5 and J usage is TRBJ2-3, with TRBD2 matching over 9 bases. The CDR3 DNA is TGTGCCAGCAGTTACGCTGCGGGAGGGGGAGATACGCAGTATTTT. Amino acid sequence: CASSYAAGGGDTQYF.